What follows are 18 T cell receptor beta chains derived from one specimen sequenced in a study of molecular identifiers for immune sequencing clone quantification (dated by TCRdb to 2016 to 2018). Libraries came from PCR. Data came from an Illumina HiSeq 4000. TCRdb ran its own pipeline on the public reads, namely fastp trimming at Q25 and MiXCR clone calling, and kept in-frame beta chains. Here each entry gathers all rows of one CDR3 protein and keeps the most common genes and DNA. A total of approximately 550,000 distinct CDR3 sequences appear in this sample, around 21% of them only once. Jointly, the top ten make up about 0.8% of the sample. Sequencing was done on a sample of naive CD8+ T cells from blood, with Jurkat cell RNA spiked in. What the cell subset or site label conveys for this sample: FACS-sorted CD8+CD4-CCR7+CD45RA+ naive T cells. Receptors were obtained from a human donor in good health. Some libraries in this study had Jurkat cell RNA spiked in.

The chain combines TRBV28 with TRBJ2-5; D unclear. The CDR3 runs 15 residues. The germline CDR1 and CDR2 sequences are MDHEN and SYDVKM. The V and J ends lost 3 bases and 1 base respectively, with 12 bases between them. The CDR3 region has the DNA TGTGCCAGCAGTTTTCGGGTCCCGGTCCAAGAGACCCAGTACTTC. Translating it yields CASSFRVPVQETQYF. The complete variable domain, with remaining parts taken from reference TRBV28 and TRBJ2-5, reads DVKVTQSSRYLVKRTGEKVFLECVQDMDHENMFWYRQDPGLGLRLIYFSYDVKMKEKGDIPEGYSVSREKKERFSLILESASTNQTSMYLCASSFRVPVQETQYFGPGTRLLVL.

The table lists this clonotype with a few counts. The rearrangement uses TRBV30 and TRBJ2-1, with D uncertain. This CDR3 comprises 13 residues. Germline V CDR1 and CDR2: GTSNPN, SVGIG (reference sequence). Trimming left V 4 bases short and J 3 bases short, with 10 bases between. In DNA form, the CDR3 reads TGTGCCTGGATACCAACAGTCTACAATGAGCAGTTCTTC. Protein sequence: CAWIPTVYNEQFF.

This clonotype came up many times. In nucleotides, the CDR3 is TGTGCCAGCAGCCTCAGGGCCTCGGCTAATGAAAAACTGTTTTTT. Amino acid sequence: CASSLRASANEKLFF. The chain carries TRBV7-8 and TRBJ1-4; D possibly corresponds to TRBD1 (5 bases). Germline V gene lookup returns CDR1 SGHVS and CDR2 FQNEAQ. The CDR3 totals 15 residues. The germline V and J ends were trimmed by 5 bases and 3 bases, with 13 bases remaining between them. The whole variable domain, remainder taken from reference TRBV7-8 and TRBJ1-4, is GAGVSQSPRYKVAKRGQDVALRCDPISGHVSLFWYQQALGQGPEFLTYFQNEAQLDKSGLPSDRFFAERPEGSVSTLKIQRTQQEDSAVYLCASSLRASANEKLFFGSGTQLSVL.

To note about this clonotype: It may be a read error: a sequence one base away is much more abundant. This chain uses TRBV27 with TRBJ1-6; the D is unclear. V was shortened by 6 bases and J by 11 bases, with 17 bases between the two germline ends. The CDR3 is 14 amino acids. Germline V gene sequence: CDR1 MNHEY, CDR2 SMNVEV (reference sequence). The CDR3 is CASSRVPANPPLHF. CDR3 bases: TGTGCCAGCAGCCGGGTCCCGGCGAATCCACCCCTCCACTTT.

This clonotype appeared a few times. One end of the junction is discordant with germline, which a read error may explain. The J gene is TRBJ2-2, the V gene TRBV7-3; a possible D gene is TRBD2 (6 bases). CDR1 SGHTA and CDR2 FQGTGA come from the germline V gene. This CDR3 has 14 residues. The CDR3 sequence: CASSTGRQTGGLFF. For the CDR3, the DNA is TGTGCCAGCAGCACTGGGAGACAAACCGGGGGGCTGTTTTTT.

About this clonotype: This clone may be a read error of a much larger clone one base away. The rearrangement links TRBV5-8 to TRBJ1-5, with a tentative D call TRBD1 (5 bases). Germline V lookup: CDR1 SGHTS, CDR2 YDEGEE. CDR3 length equals 13 residues. The V and J ends lost 10 bases and 7 bases respectively, with 18 bases between them. CDR3 coding DNA: TGTGCCGGCGGAAATGGGGCGTGGCAGCCCCAGCATTTT. As protein: CAGGNGAWQPQHF.

This clonotype was counted at least ten times. CDR3 amino acids: CASSLGTGDNEQFF. CDR3 bases: TGTGCCAGCAGCTTAGGGACAGGGGACAATGAGCAGTTCTTC. This rearrangement joins TRBV7-2 to TRBJ2-1, with 9 bases identical to TRBD1. Germline V gene data show CDR1 as SGHTA and CDR2 as FQGNSA. The CDR3 extends over 14 amino acids. The junction had 0 bases not matched to a gene; V was cut back by 1 base and J by 5 bases.

This clonotype was counted ten times or more. The V call is TRBV14, the J call TRBJ2-3; no firm D call. Germline V gives CDR1 SGHDN, CDR2 FVKESK. This CDR3 region has 16 residues. With 0 bases removed from V and 3 bases from J, the gap between germline ends came to 13 bases. CDR3 loop: CASSQERDARTDTQYF. The CDR3, as DNA: TGTGCCAGCAGCCAAGAAAGAGACGCTAGGACAGATACGCAGTATTTT.

The table lists this clonotype with a few counts. The chain carries TRBV11-2 and TRBJ2-5; 9 bases agree with TRBD1. Germline loops: CDR1 SGHAT, CDR2 FQNNGV. The CDR3 contains 15 residues. Trimming at V came to 2 bases and at J to 5 bases, leaving 6 bases not matched to a gene. The CDR3 loop reads CASSLRPGQGETQYF. DNA of the CDR3: TGTGCCAGCAGCTTACGTCCCGGACAGGGGGAGACCCAGTACTTC. The full variable domain, with the rest looked up from reference TRBV11-2 and TRBJ2-5, is EAGVAQSPRYKIIEKRQSVAFWCNPISGHATLYWYQQILGQGPKLLIQFQNNGVVDDSQLPKDRFSAERLKGVDSTLKIQPAKLEDSAVYLCASSLRPGQGETQYFGPGTRLLVL.

This clonotype was counted between two and nine times. V is TRBV7-9 and J is TRBJ1-2; D possibly corresponds to TRBD1 (5 bases). CDR1 and CDR2 from the germline V gene are SEHNR and FQNEAQ (reference sequence). The CDR3 runs to 12 residues. V was pared by 8 bases and J by 8 bases, with 15 bases between. In DNA, the CDR3 is TGTGCCAGCTGGGGCCGAGAAGGAGGCTACACCTTC. Encoded protein: CASWGREGGYTF.

Ten or more counts support this clonotype. The chain joins TRBV4-1 to TRBJ1-5; D possibly corresponds to TRBD1 (5 bases). V lost 0 bases, J lost 2 bases, and 14 bases lay in between. Germline V gene data show CDR1 as MGHRA and CDR2 as YSYEKL. This CDR3 comprises 17 residues. The chain's CDR3 is CASSQDRAGMGNQPQHF. CDR3 sequence (DNA): TGCGCCAGCAGCCAAGATCGAGCAGGGATGGGCAATCAGCCCCAGCATTTT.

A single count supports this clonotype. Being one base from a much bigger clone, this may be a read error. The chain combines TRBV4-1 with TRBJ2-4; D not resolved. Germline V gives CDR1 MGHRA, CDR2 YSYEKL. CDR3 length equals 16 residues. CDR3 region: CASSQPRAQSKSIQYF. The CDR3 DNA reads TGCGCCAGCAGCCAACCCCGGGCCCAATCCAAAAGCATTCAGTACTTC.

The gene calls are TRBV10-2 and TRBJ2-7; unclear D gene. The CDR3 spans 15 residues. The germline CDR1 and CDR2 sequences are WSHSY and SAAADI. The ends were cut back, 4 bases at V and 0 bases at J, with 13 bases in the middle. CDR3 sequence: CASSAPGRSSYEQYF. The CDR3 DNA reads TGCGCCAGCAGTGCCCCGGGCAGGAGCTCCTACGAGCAGTACTTC.

Many counts were recorded for this clonotype. The genes are TRBV12-3 or TRBV12-4 and TRBJ2-7, with D uncertain. There are 13 residues in the CDR3. With 2 bases removed from V and 2 bases from J, the gap between germline ends came to 7 bases. DNA of the CDR3: TGTGCCAGCAGTTTAAGGGCAGCCTACGAGCAGTACTTC. It translates to CASSLRAAYEQYF.

The genes are TRBV7-6 and TRBJ2-1; 8 positions match TRBD2. This CDR3 has 14 amino acids. Germline CDR1 is SGHVS and CDR2 is FNYEAQ. Germline trimming cut 8 bases from V and 8 bases from J; bases unmatched to any gene: 11. The CDR3 loop is CASGEFGRADEQFF. In DNA, the CDR3 is TGTGCCAGCGGTGAATTCGGGAGGGCCGATGAGCAGTTCTTC.

This clonotype has at least ten counts. The chain has TRBV7-9 and TRBJ2-5, with 10 bases aligning to TRBD2. CDR3 size: 14 residues. Germline CDR1 and CDR2: SEHNR and FQNEAQ (reference sequence). Trimming removed 8 bases from V and 1 base from J; junction bases left unmatched: 4. In nucleotides, the CDR3 is TGTGCCAGCGGGGGACTAGCGCTCCAAGAGACCCAGTACTTC. As protein: CASGGLALQETQYF. Full variable domain (rest looked up from reference TRBV7-9 and TRBJ2-5): DTGVSQNPRHKITKRGQNVTFRCDPISEHNRLYWYRQTLGQGPEFLTYFQNEAQLEKSRLLSDRFSAERPKGSFSTLEIQRTEQGDSAMYLCASGGLALQETQYFGPGTRLLVL.

This clonotype turned up a few times. This chain uses TRBV11-2 with TRBJ1-5; the D is unclear. The CDR3 length is 11 residues. Germline V gene data show CDR1 as SGHAT and CDR2 as FQNNGV. Trimming took 5 bases from V and 11 from J, leaving 10 bases between them. This CDR3 is CASSRTWSQHF. As DNA, the CDR3 is TGTGCCAGCAGCAGGACCTGGTCCCAGCATTTT.

This sequence joins TRBV7-9 and TRBJ2-5; the D gene is possibly TRBD1 (6 bases). In germline, CDR1 is SEHNR, CDR2 FQNEAQ (reference sequence). This CDR3 spans 15 amino acids. The ends were cut back, 0 bases at V and 4 bases at J, with 12 bases in the middle. The CDR3 DNA reads TGTGCCAGCAGCTTAGCGGGACAATTTGGAGAGACCCAGTACTTC. Its protein product is CASSLAGQFGETQYF.